This T cell receptor beta chain originates from a study of blood T cell repertoires in COVID-19. As for the study in general: COVID-19 samples, acute and convalescent, were from the United States, Italy and Spain. T cells, B-cell-depleted T cells, or PBMCs provided the cDNA or gDNA that served as material.

Germline trimming cut 4 bases from V and 2 bases from J; bases unmatched to any gene: 4. Germline V CDR1 and CDR2: SGHRS, YFSETQ. The CDR3 length is 14 residues. Original handling: From reference gene primer amplification, estimates of nucleated cell counts were derived. Assay: immunoSEQ multiplex PCR; the TCRdb copy retains only in-frame clones and omits some. The V and J calls and clone size were taken over from that table, and D and trimming were inferred from the DNA. The table lists about 170,000 clones, more than 65% of them singletons, with approximately 2.6% in the top ten. The chain couples TRBV5-1 to TRBJ2-3, with 7 positions matching TRBD1. Sequences were obtained from peripheral blood. This receptor was obtained from a human donor with acute or convalescent COVID-19. The donor label of this sample is uncertain. In nucleotides, the CDR3 is TGCGCCAGCAGCCTCGGACAGGCCACAGATACGCAGTATTTT. Its translation: CASSLGQATDTQYF.